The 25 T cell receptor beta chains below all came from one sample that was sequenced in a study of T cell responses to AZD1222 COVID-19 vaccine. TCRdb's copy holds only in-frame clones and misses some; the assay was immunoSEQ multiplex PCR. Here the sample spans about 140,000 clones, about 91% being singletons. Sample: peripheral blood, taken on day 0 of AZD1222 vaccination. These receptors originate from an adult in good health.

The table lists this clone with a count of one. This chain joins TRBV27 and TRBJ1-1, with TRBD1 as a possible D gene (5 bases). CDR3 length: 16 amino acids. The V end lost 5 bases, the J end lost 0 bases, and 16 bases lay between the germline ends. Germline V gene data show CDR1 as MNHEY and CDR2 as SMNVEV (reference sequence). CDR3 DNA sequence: TGTGCCAGCAGTCTAGGCCCGGGACGTATGAACACTGAAGCTTTCTTT. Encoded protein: CASSLGPGRMNTEAFF.

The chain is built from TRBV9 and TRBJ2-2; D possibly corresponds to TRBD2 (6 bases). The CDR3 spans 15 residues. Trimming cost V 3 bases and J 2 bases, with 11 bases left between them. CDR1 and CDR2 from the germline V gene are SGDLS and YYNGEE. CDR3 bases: TGTGCCAGCAGCGCTCGCGGGGCCAACACCGGGGAGCTGTTTTTT. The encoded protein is CASSARGANTGELFF.

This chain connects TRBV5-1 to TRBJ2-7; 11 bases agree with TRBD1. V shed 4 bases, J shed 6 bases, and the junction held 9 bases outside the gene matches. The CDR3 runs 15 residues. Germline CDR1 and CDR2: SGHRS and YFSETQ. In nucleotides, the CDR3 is TGCGCCAGCAGCCTACAGGGGACAGGGGGGTTCGAGCAGTACTTC. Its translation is CASSLQGTGGFEQYF.

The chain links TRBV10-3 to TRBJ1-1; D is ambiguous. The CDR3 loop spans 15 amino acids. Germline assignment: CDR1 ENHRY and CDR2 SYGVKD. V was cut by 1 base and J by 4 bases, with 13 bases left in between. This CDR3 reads CAISELSRGITEAFF. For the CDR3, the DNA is TGTGCCATCAGTGAGTTGAGCAGAGGGATCACTGAAGCTTTCTTT.

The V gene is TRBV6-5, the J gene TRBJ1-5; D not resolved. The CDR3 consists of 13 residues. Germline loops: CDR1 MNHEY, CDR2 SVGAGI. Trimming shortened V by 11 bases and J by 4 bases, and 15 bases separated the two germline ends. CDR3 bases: TGTGCCTCCTCGCGGAATGAAAATCAGCCCCAGCATTTT. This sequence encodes CASSRNENQPQHF.

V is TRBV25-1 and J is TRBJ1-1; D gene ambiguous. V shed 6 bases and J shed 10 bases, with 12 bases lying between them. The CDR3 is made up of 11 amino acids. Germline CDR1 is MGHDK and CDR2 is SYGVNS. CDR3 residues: CASSSIHLAFF. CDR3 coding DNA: TGTGCCAGCAGCAGCATTCACCTAGCTTTCTTT.

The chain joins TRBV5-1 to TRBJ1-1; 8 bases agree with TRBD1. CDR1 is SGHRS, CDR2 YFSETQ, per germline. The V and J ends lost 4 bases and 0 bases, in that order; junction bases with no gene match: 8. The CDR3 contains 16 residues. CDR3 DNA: TGCGCCAGCAGCCCAGGGACAGGACCATTGAACACTGAAGCTTTCTTT. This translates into CASSPGTGPLNTEAFF. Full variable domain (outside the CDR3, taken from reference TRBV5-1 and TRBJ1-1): KAGVTQTPRYLIKTRGQQVTLSCSPISGHRSVSWYQQTPGQGLQFLFEYFSETQRNKGNFPGRFSGRQFSNSRSEMNVSTLELGDSALYLCASSPGTGPLNTEAFFGQGTRLTVV.

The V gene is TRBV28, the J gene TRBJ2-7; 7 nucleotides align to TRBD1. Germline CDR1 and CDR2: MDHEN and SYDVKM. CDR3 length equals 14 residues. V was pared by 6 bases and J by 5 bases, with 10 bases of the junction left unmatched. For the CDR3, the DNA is TGTGCCAGCAGCCCCGGGACAGTCCTAGACGAGCAGTACTTC. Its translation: CASSPGTVLDEQYF.

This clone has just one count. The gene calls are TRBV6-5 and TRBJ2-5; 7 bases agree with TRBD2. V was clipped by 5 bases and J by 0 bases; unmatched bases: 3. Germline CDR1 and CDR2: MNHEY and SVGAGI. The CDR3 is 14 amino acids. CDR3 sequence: CASSSGEYQETQYF. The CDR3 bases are TGTGCCAGCAGTAGCGGGGAGTACCAAGAGACCCAGTACTTC.

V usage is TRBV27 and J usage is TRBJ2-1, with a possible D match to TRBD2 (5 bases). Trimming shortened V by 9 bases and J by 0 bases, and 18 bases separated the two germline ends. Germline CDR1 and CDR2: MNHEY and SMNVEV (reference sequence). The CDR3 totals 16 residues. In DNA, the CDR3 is TGTGCCAGTAAAACTAGGGATTCCAGCTCCTACAATGAGCAGTTCTTC. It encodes CASKTRDSSSYNEQFF.

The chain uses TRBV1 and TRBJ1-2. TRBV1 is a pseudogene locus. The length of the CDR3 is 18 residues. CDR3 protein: CTSSRPPTTFTLNFGYTF. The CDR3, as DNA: TGCACCAGCAGCCGACCACCTACTACCTTCACCCTTAACTTTGGCTACACCTTC.

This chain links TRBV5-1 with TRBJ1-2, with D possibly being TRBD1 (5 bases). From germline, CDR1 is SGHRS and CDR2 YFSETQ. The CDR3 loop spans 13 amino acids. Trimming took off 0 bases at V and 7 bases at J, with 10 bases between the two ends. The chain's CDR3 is CASSLDRLSGYTF. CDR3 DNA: TGCGCCAGCAGCTTGGACAGGCTGAGTGGCTACACCTTC.

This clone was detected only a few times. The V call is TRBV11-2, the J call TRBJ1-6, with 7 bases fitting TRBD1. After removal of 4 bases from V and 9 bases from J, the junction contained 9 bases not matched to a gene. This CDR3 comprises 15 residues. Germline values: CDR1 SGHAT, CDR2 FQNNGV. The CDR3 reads CASSSQTGTSSPLHF. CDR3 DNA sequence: TGTGCCAGCAGCTCCCAGACAGGGACCTCTTCACCCCTCCACTTT.

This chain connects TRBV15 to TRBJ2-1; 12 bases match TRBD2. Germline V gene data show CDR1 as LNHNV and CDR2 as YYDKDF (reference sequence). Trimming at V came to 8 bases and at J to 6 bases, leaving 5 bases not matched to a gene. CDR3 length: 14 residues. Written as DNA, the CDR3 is TGTGCCACCGGGGGACTAGCGGGCCGCAATGAGCAGTTCTTC. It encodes CATGGLAGRNEQFF.

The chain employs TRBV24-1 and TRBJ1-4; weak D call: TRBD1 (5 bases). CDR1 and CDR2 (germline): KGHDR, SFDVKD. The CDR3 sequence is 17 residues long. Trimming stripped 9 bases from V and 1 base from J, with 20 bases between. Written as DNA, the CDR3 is TGTGCCACCCAGTCGCTCGTGCGGGGGGGAACTAATGAAAAACTGTTTTTT. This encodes CATQSLVRGGTNEKLFF.

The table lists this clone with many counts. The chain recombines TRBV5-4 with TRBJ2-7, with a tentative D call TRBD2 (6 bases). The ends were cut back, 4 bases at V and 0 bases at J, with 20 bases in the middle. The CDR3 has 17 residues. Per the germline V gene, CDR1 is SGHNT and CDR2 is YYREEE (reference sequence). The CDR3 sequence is CASSLGGSGPSSYEQYF. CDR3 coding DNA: TGTGCCAGCAGCCTGGGCGGTAGCGGCCCCAGCTCCTACGAGCAGTACTTC.

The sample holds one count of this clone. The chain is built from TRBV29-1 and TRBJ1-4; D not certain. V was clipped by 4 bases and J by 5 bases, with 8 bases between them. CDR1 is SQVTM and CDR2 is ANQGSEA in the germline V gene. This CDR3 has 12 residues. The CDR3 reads CSVGELNEKLFF. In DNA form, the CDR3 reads TGCAGCGTTGGGGAGTTAAATGAAAAACTGTTTTTT.

CDR3 region: CASSVDRVGGYTF. The DNA of the CDR3 is TGTGCCAGCAGTGTTGACAGGGTGGGCGGCTACACCTTC. This chain uses TRBV25-1 with TRBJ1-2; 7 bases are shared with TRBD1. With 4 bases clipped from V and 8 bases from J, the junction kept 7 bases outside the gene matches. Per the germline V gene, CDR1 is MGHDK and CDR2 is SYGVNS. The CDR3 has 13 residues.

CDR3 loop: CASSLAGESAGELFF. The DNA for the CDR3 is TGTGCCAGCAGTTTGGCGGGAGAATCGGCCGGGGAGCTGTTTTTT. The chain joins TRBV28 to TRBJ2-2; 7 bases line up with TRBD2. The trim removed 3 bases at V and 6 bases at J, leaving 7 bases unmatched. The CDR3 loop spans 15 amino acids. Germline values: CDR1 MDHEN, CDR2 SYDVKM.

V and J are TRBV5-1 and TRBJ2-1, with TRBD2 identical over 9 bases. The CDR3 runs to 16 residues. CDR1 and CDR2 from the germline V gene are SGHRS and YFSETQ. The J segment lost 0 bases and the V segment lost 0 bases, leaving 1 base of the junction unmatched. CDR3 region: CASSLGLAVSYNEQFF. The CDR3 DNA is TGCGCCAGCAGCTTGGGACTAGCGGTCTCCTACAATGAGCAGTTCTTC.

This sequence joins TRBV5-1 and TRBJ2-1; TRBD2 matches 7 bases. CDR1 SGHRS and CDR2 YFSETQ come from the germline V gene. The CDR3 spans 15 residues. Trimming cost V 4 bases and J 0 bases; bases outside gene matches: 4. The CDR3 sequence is CASSRGVFSYNEQFF. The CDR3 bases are TGCGCCAGCAGCCGGGGGGTTTTCTCCTACAATGAGCAGTTCTTC.

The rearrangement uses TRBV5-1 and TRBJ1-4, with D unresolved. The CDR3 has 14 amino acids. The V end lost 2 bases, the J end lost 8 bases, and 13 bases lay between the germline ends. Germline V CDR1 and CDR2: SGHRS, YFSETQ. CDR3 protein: CASSFSRSEEKLFF. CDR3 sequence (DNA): TGCGCCAGCAGCTTCTCCAGGTCAGAGGAAAAACTGTTTTTT.

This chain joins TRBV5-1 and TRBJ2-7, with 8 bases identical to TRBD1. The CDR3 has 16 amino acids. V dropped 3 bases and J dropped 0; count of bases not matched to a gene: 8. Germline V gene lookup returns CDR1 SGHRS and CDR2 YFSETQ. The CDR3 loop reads CASSSGGQVISYEQYF. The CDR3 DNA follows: TGCGCCAGCAGCTCTGGGGGACAGGTAATCTCCTACGAGCAGTACTTC.

The CDR3 protein is CASSYGPASYEQYF. The CDR3, as DNA: TGTGCCAGCAGTTACGGGCCAGCTTCATACGAGCAGTACTTC. J is TRBJ2-7 and V is TRBV6-5; D uncertain. The germline V and J ends were trimmed by 2 bases and 4 bases, with 12 bases remaining between them. The length of the CDR3 is 14 residues. Germline-derived CDR1 and CDR2 are MNHEY and SVGAGI.

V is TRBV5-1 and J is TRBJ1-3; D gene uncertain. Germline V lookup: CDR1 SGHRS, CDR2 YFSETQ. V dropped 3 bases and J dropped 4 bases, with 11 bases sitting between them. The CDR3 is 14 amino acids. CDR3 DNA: TGCGCCAGCAGCTATGAGGGCTTCGGAAACACCATATATTTT. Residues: CASSYEGFGNTIYF.